This T cell receptor (beta chain) emerged from a study of T-cell memory formation after mild COVID-19. TCRdb reprocessed the 5' RACE reads with MiXCR, giving one entry per CDR3 protein. The table lists under 550,000 distinct CDR3 sequences, 18% of them singletons. Sequencing used PBMCs or a T cell subset sorted from them (not recorded which). The source is a man aged 18 to 29 who had mild COVID-19 (a few samples of this study predate the infection). Cell type and time point are not known.

The CDR3 region has the DNA TGCGCCAGCAGCCAGGGGGGACCACAAGAGACCCAGTACTTC. As protein: CASSQGGPQETQYF. The J gene is TRBJ2-5, the V gene TRBV4-3; possibly TRBD2 for D (6 bases). Trimming left V 3 bases short and J 2 bases short, with 10 bases between. Germline values: CDR1 LGHNA, CDR2 YSLEER. The CDR3 is made up of 14 amino acids.